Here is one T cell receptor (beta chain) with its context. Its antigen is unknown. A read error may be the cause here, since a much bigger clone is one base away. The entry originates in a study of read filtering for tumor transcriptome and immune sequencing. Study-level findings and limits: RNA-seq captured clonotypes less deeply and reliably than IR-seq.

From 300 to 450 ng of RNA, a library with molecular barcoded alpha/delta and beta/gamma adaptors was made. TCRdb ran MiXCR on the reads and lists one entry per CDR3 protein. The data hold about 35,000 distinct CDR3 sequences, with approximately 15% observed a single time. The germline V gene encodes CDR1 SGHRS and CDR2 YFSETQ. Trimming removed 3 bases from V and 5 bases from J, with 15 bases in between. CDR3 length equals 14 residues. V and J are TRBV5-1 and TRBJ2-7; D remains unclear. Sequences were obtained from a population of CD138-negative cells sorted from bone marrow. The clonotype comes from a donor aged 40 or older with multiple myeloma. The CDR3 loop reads CASSSEQPRDEQYF. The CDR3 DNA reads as TGCGCCAGCAGCTCGGAACAGCCTAGGGACGAGCAGTACTTC.